Below, 24 T cell receptor beta chains from the same sample are listed, as sequenced in a study of cytomegalovirus exposure and HLA in healthy donors. PCR primers comprised 60 Vbeta and 13 Jbeta primers. Some clones are missing from TCRdb's copy, which holds only in-frame ones; the method was immunoSEQ multiplex PCR. The table records 100,000 or so clones, 76% of them present only once. Sequenced: PBMCs. The receptors were gathered from a woman in her forties or fifties in good health and CMV-seropositive.

The CDR3 spells CASSLSGKDNYYEQYF. The CDR3 bases are TGTGCCAGCAGCTTATCCGGTAAGGACAACTACTACGAGCAGTACTTC. The chain carries TRBV7-9 and TRBJ2-5, with D possibly being TRBD1 (5 bases). The J call is in doubt because the DNA end fits TRBJ2-7 better. CDR3 length: 16 residues. Germline V CDR1 and CDR2: SEHNR, FQNEAQ (reference sequence).

This chain joins TRBV27 and TRBJ1-3, with 7 nucleotides matching TRBD1. V lost 2 bases, J lost 1 base, and 5 bases stayed unmatched. The CDR3 is 16 residues long. Germline V gives CDR1 MNHEY, CDR2 SMNVEV (reference sequence). The CDR3 sequence: CASSLVAGGSGNTIYF. The DNA for the CDR3 is TGTGCCAGCAGTTTAGTTGCAGGGGGATCTGGAAACACCATATATTTT.

The chain has TRBV29-1 and TRBJ2-7; TRBD1 agrees at 7 bases. V lost 6 bases to trimming and J lost 2 bases; unmatched junction nucleotides: 10. Per the germline V gene, CDR1 is SQVTM and CDR2 is ANQGSEA. This CDR3 has 14 residues. The CDR3 DNA follows: TGCAGCGTCCACAGGGGAATAGCCCCCTACGAGCAGTACTTC. Its protein is CSVHRGIAPYEQYF.

Only one count was recorded for this clone. The gene calls are TRBV5-6 and TRBJ2-1; TRBD2 is a possible D gene (6 bases). V was clipped by 7 bases and J by 10 bases, with 21 bases between them. CDR1 is SGHDT, CDR2 YYEEEE, per germline. The CDR3 runs 14 residues. Here the CDR3 reads CASRPGLMPGEQFF. The CDR3 DNA reads as TGTGCCAGCCGCCCGGGACTGATGCCTGGAGAGCAGTTCTTC.

The sample holds one count of this clone. This CDR3 is CASSASQDRPYGYTF. The DNA for the CDR3 is TGTGCCAGCAGCGCCTCACAGGACAGGCCTTATGGCTACACCTTC. The chain carries TRBV9 and TRBJ1-2, with 7 bases identical to TRBD1. Germline lookup yields CDR1 SGDLS and CDR2 YYNGEE. J gave up 5 bases and V 3 bases, and 10 bases lay outside the gene matches. The CDR3 has 15 residues. Full variable domain (missing parts from reference TRBV9 and TRBJ1-2): DSGVTQTPKHLITATGQRVTLRCSPRSGDLSVYWYQQSLDQGLQFLIQYYNGEERAKGNILERFSAQQFPDLHSELNLSSLELGDSALYFCASSASQDRPYGYTFGSGTRLTVV.

The gene calls are TRBV29-1 and TRBJ2-5; 8 nucleotides align to TRBD1. The CDR3 length is 16 residues. Germline CDR1 reads SQVTM; CDR2 reads ANQGSEA. V shed 8 bases, J shed 2 bases, and the junction held 16 bases outside the gene matches. The CDR3 protein is CSFRPIDRGFQETQYF. CDR3 coding DNA: TGCAGCTTCCGCCCGATCGACAGGGGATTTCAAGAGACCCAGTACTTC.

V gene TRBV11-3 combines with J gene TRBJ2-3; D might be TRBD2 (6 bases). The CDR3 extends over 15 amino acids. V was trimmed by 0 bases and J by 3 bases, leaving 10 bases between them. Germline V lookup: CDR1 SGHNT, CDR2 YENEEA. The CDR3 spells CASSLEGTGTDTQYF. CDR3 nucleotides: TGTGCCAGCAGCTTAGAGGGGACTGGAACAGATACGCAGTATTTT.

This clone has at least ten counts. V is TRBV6-1 and J is TRBJ2-7; 8 bases are a match to TRBD1. V was pared by 6 bases and J by 5 bases, with 3 bases of the junction left unmatched. This CDR3 has 12 amino acids. Looked up from germline, CDR1 is MNHNS and CDR2 is SASEGT. CDR3 nucleotide sequence: TGTGCCAGCAGCCAGGGGGCCCACGAGCAGTACTTC. Protein sequence: CASSQGAHEQYF.

V and J are TRBV19 and TRBJ1-4, with 8 bases that match TRBD1. With V trimmed by 5 bases and J by 7 bases, 12 bases remained unmatched. Germline V CDR1 and CDR2: LNHDA, SQIVND (reference sequence). This CDR3 contains 16 residues. The CDR3 nucleotides read TGTGCCAGTAGTCCCCCCGGACAGGGAGGACGTGAAAAACTGTTTTTT. Amino acids: CASSPPGQGGREKLFF.

The genes are TRBV19 and TRBJ2-1; 7 nucleotides line up with TRBD1. Germline assignment: CDR1 LNHDA and CDR2 SQIVND (reference sequence). Trimming took 3 bases from V and 12 from J; bases not matched to a gene: 5. The length of the CDR3 is 12 residues. CDR3: CASSMKGAVQFF. CDR3 nucleotide sequence: TGTGCCAGTAGTATGAAGGGGGCCGTGCAGTTCTTC.

This clone was observed a handful of times. This chain connects TRBV5-1 to TRBJ1-2; a weak D match, TRBD1 (5 bases). The germline V gene has CDR1 SGHRS and CDR2 YFSETQ. Trimming stripped 3 bases from V and 8 bases from J, with 14 bases between. The CDR3 sequence is 13 residues long. The CDR3 reads CASSSLDGGGYTF. In nucleotides, the CDR3 is TGCGCCAGCAGCTCCTTGGATGGGGGGGGCTACACCTTC.

This sequence joins TRBV2 and TRBJ1-1, with TRBD1 identical over 10 bases. The J segment lost 4 bases and the V segment lost 8 bases, leaving 13 bases of the junction unmatched. Germline V lookup: CDR1 SNHLY, CDR2 FYNNEI. The CDR3 sequence is 16 residues long. The CDR3 spells CASPSTDRGWSTEAFF. The CDR3 bases are TGTGCCAGCCCCTCAACGGACAGGGGGTGGAGCACTGAAGCTTTCTTT.

The gene calls are TRBV29-1 and TRBJ1-1, with TRBD1 matching 7 bases. The CDR3 is made up of 13 amino acids. Per germline, CDR1 SQVTM and CDR2 ANQGSEA. The V segment lost 4 bases and the J segment 3 bases; nucleotides outside the gene matches: 5. This chain's CDR3 is CSVAEGAHTEAFF. CDR3 bases: TGCAGCGTTGCGGAGGGGGCCCACACTGAAGCTTTCTTT.

The V call is TRBV5-1, the J call TRBJ2-7; 11 bases match TRBD1. CDR3 length: 18 residues. Germline lookup yields CDR1 SGHRS and CDR2 YFSETQ. The junction had 11 bases not matched to a gene; V was cut back by 0 bases and J by 3 bases. CDR3 coding DNA: TGCGCCAGCAGCTTGGTGGGACAGGGGGATACTAGGATCTACGAGCAGTACTTC. Translated, it gives CASSLVGQGDTRIYEQYF.

This clone has just one count. The CDR3 DNA sequence: TGTGCCAGCAGCGTGACAGGGGAAGAGACCCAGTACTTC. This gives the protein CASSVTGEETQYF. The chain couples TRBV7-3 to TRBJ2-5; 8 nucleotides agree with TRBD1. After removal of 5 bases from V and 3 bases from J, the junction contained 2 bases not matched to a gene. From germline, CDR1 is SGHTA and CDR2 FQGTGA. The CDR3 is 13 residues long.

The chain uses TRBV6-5 and TRBJ1-5, with 8 bases that match TRBD1. CDR1 MNHEY and CDR2 SVGAGI come from the germline V gene. CDR3 length equals 15 residues. The junction had 7 bases not matched to a gene; V was cut back by 5 bases and J by 4 bases. The chain's CDR3 is CASSQYRGSNQPQHF. The CDR3 region has the DNA TGTGCCAGCAGTCAGTACAGGGGGTCTAATCAGCCCCAGCATTTT.

The V call is TRBV7-8, the J call TRBJ2-5, with TRBD2 matching over 7 bases. The assigned J gene may be wrong: the sequence end matches TRBJ2-7 better. CDR1 is SGHVS, CDR2 FQNEAQ, per germline. The CDR3 consists of 15 residues. CDR3 loop: CASSLRRESSYEQYF. DNA of the CDR3: TGTGCCAGCAGCTTACGGCGGGAGAGCTCCTACGAGCAGTACTTC.

The chain recombines TRBV4-1 with TRBJ2-2; maybe TRBD2 (6 bases). The V and J ends lost 1 base and 1 base respectively, with 16 bases between them. From germline, CDR1 is MGHRA and CDR2 YSYEKL. The CDR3 is made up of 18 amino acids. In DNA form, the CDR3 reads TGCGCCAGCAGCCAAGTACCTCTTTTGCGGGGGAACACCGGGGAGCTGTTTTTT. Translation gives CASSQVPLLRGNTGELFF.

The genes are TRBV12-5 and TRBJ2-1, with D tentatively TRBD1 (5 bases). Trimming pared 7 bases from V and 0 bases from J, leaving 10 bases between. CDR3 size: 14 residues. The V gene's germline CDR1 is LGHNT and CDR2 FRNRAP. CDR3 DNA: TGTGCTAGTGTGGGGCCGGGCTCCTACAATGAGCAGTTCTTC. This sequence encodes CASVGPGSYNEQFF.

The chain combines TRBV19 with TRBJ1-5; 9 nucleotides match TRBD1. The junction had 6 bases not matched to a gene; V was cut back by 3 bases and J by 9 bases. Germline loops: CDR1 LNHDA, CDR2 SQIVND (reference sequence). CDR3 length equals 14 residues. The CDR3 reads CASSIGQGRRPQHF. CDR3 bases: TGTGCCAGTAGTATTGGACAGGGGAGAAGGCCCCAGCATTTT. The full variable domain, its missing parts supplied by reference TRBV19 and TRBJ1-5, is DGGITQSPKYLFRKEGQNVTLSCEQNLNHDAMYWYRQDPGQGLRLIYYSQIVNDFQKGDIAEGYSVSREKKESFPLTVTSAQKNPTAFYLCASSIGQGRRPQHFGDGTRLSIL.

This clone occurred a few times. This chain connects TRBV5-1 to TRBJ1-2; D gene uncertain. Germline CDR1 reads SGHRS; CDR2 reads YFSETQ. This CDR3 has 14 residues. V was cut by 3 bases and J by 3 bases, with 12 bases left in between. The CDR3 nucleotides read TGCGCCAGCAGCTGGAGCTCTGGAGACTATGGCTACACCTTC. This translates into CASSWSSGDYGYTF. Filled out from reference TRBV5-1 and TRBJ1-2, the complete variable domain reads KAGVTQTPRYLIKTRGQQVTLSCSPISGHRSVSWYQQTPGQGLQFLFEYFSETQRNKGNFPGRFSGRQFSNSRSEMNVSTLELGDSALYLCASSWSSGDYGYTFGSGTRLTVV.

The chain joins TRBV19 to TRBJ2-7, with TRBD2 matching 7 bases. Germline loops: CDR1 LNHDA, CDR2 SQIVND (reference sequence). The CDR3 covers 14 residues. V shed 5 bases and J 0 bases; nucleotides not matched to a gene: 4. The CDR3 spells CASSPGRYSYEQYF. DNA for the CDR3: TGTGCCAGTAGTCCCGGGAGGTACTCCTACGAGCAGTACTTC.

The rearrangement joins TRBV6-1 to TRBJ1-2; possibly TRBD1 for D (5 bases). This CDR3 has 14 amino acids. The ends were cut back, 4 bases at V and 2 bases at J, with 11 bases in the middle. Looked up from germline, CDR1 is MNHNS and CDR2 is SASEGT. CDR3 loop: CASSASQGNYGYTF. CDR3 DNA: TGTGCCAGCAGTGCATCTCAGGGCAACTATGGCTACACCTTC.

The chain links TRBV7-3 to TRBJ2-1; a weak D match, TRBD2 (7 bases). V was shortened by 2 bases and J by 6 bases, with 11 bases between the two germline ends. Germline CDR1 reads SGHTA; CDR2 reads FQGTGA. This CDR3 has 14 residues. The CDR3 region is CASSLGGGGNEQFF. CDR3 DNA sequence: TGTGCCAGCAGCTTAGGGGGAGGGGGCAATGAGCAGTTCTTC.